This TCR beta chain stems from a study of tumor-infiltrating lymphocytes in localized non-small cell lung cancer. Clones were sequenced by immunoSEQ multiplex PCR, and TCRdb holds only the in-frame ones, with some missing. Of approximately 17,000 clones in the sample, 60% to 85% were seen once. In its sample, this clone was seen a few times. This TCR was sampled from a human donor with non-small cell lung cancer. Sequenced input: lung tumor tissue.

Written as DNA, the CDR3 is TGCGCCAGCAGCGCCCACAGGGGGCGGGCTGGCAATTGGGATCAGCCCCAGCATTTT. It encodes CASSAHRGRAGNWDQPQHF. This sequence joins TRBV5-1 and TRBJ1-5, with 9 nucleotides matching TRBD1. This CDR3 region has 19 residues. V lost 4 bases, J lost 5 bases, and 19 bases stayed unmatched. Germline loops: CDR1 SGHRS, CDR2 YFSETQ.